Shown below are 30 T cell receptor beta chains from a single sample sequenced in a study of human T cells and chemical hapten exposure. Time point here: patch test 1, 2 weeks after DPC sensitization. Treatment in this sample: therapeutic diphenylcyclopropenone sensitization with weekly scalp DPC. From the RACE reads, TCRdb called clonotypes with MiXCR, one entry per CDR3 protein. This repertoire shows approximately 350,000 distinct CDR3 sequences, around 6.9% found once; its top ten account for around 8.2%. The material sequenced was whole blood, taken in connection with sensitization to the hapten diphenylcyclopropenone (DPC). These TCRs come from a woman younger than 30 with alopecia areata. Some clones in this sample may be carry-over from other donors' samples.

The V call is TRBV6-5, the J call TRBJ2-2; 7 positions agree with TRBD1. In germline, CDR1 is MNHEY, CDR2 SVGAGI. The V gene end was trimmed by 7 bases and the J gene end by 0 bases; junction bases not matched to a gene: 5. This CDR3 region has 15 residues. The CDR3 here is CASTKGTANTGELFF. CDR3 coding DNA: TGTGCCAGCACCAAGGGGACAGCGAACACCGGGGAGCTGTTTTTT.

The rearrangement links TRBV12-5 to TRBJ2-7; 10 bases align to TRBD1. The CDR3 length is 15 residues. CDR1 is LGHNT, CDR2 FRNRAP, per germline. The V segment lost 6 bases and the J segment 3 bases; nucleotides outside the gene matches: 8. The CDR3 protein is CASGSPGTGVYEQYF. CDR3 in DNA: TGTGCTAGTGGCTCCCCAGGGACAGGGGTCTACGAGCAGTACTTC.

This clonotype turned up a few times. The chain couples TRBV6-2 or TRBV6-3 to TRBJ2-7; D gene uncertain. Germline CDR1 reads MNHEY; CDR2 reads SVGEGT. The CDR3 runs to 15 residues. Trimming left V 2 bases short and J 4 bases short, with 15 bases between. CDR3 region: CASSYPTRILYEQYF. CDR3 sequence (DNA): TGTGCCAGCAGTTACCCGACGCGTATCTTATACGAGCAGTACTTC.

The chain has TRBV10-3 and TRBJ2-3, with 8 bases that match TRBD1. V dropped 4 bases and J dropped 5; count of bases not matched to a gene: 2. CDR1 ENHRY and CDR2 SYGVKD come from the germline V gene. CDR3 size: 13 residues. CDR3 sequence reads: CAISATGEDTQYF. The CDR3 DNA is TGTGCCATCAGTGCGACAGGGGAAGATACGCAGTATTTT.

The gene calls are TRBV5-1 and TRBJ2-3; TRBD1 might be the D (6 bases). Germline CDR1 reads SGHRS; CDR2 reads YFSETQ. V lost 4 bases to trimming and J lost 4 bases, with 16 bases between them. The CDR3 spans 15 residues. For the CDR3, the DNA is TGCGCCAGCAGCCGAGTACAGGGTGGAGCAGATACGCAGTATTTT. It codes for CASSRVQGGADTQYF.

The rearrangement uses TRBV4-1 and TRBJ1-1, with 10 bases lining up with TRBD1. The germline V gene encodes CDR1 MGHRA and CDR2 YSYEKL. This CDR3 spans 15 amino acids. Losses at the gene ends were 1 base for V and 8 bases for J; bases not matched to a gene: 7. The CDR3: CASSQAGTGALEAFF. The CDR3 coding sequence is TGCGCCAGCAGCCAAGCCGGGACAGGGGCCCTCGAAGCTTTCTTT.

This clonotype has only a few counts. This sequence joins TRBV7-6 and TRBJ1-4, with 8 bases aligning to TRBD1. The junction had 9 bases not matched to a gene; V was cut back by 7 bases and J by 5 bases. The CDR3 extends over 15 amino acids. Germline assignment: CDR1 SGHVS and CDR2 FNYEAQ. CDR3 bases: TGTGCCAGCATGAAAAGTGGACAGGGCAATGAAAAACTGTTTTTT. Amino acids: CASMKSGQGNEKLFF.

This clonotype has a count of ten or more. This chain uses TRBV4-3 with TRBJ2-3; 7 positions match TRBD2. CDR1 LGHNA and CDR2 YSLEER come from the germline V gene. V lost 0 bases and J lost 2; bases outside the gene matches: 11. The CDR3 length is 18 residues. CDR3 sequence: CASSQDMASGSYTDTQYF. DNA for the CDR3: TGCGCCAGCAGCCAAGATATGGCTAGCGGCTCATACACAGATACGCAGTATTTT.

In this sample, this clonotype turned up many times. An end of the junction does not agree with germline; a read error may underlie this. The chain links TRBV6-6 to TRBJ1-6; 7 bases align to TRBD1. The CDR3 extends over 15 amino acids. CDR1 is MNHNY, CDR2 SVGAGI, per germline (reference sequence). This CDR3 is CASSHSGQTNSPLHF. The CDR3 nucleotides read TGTGCCAGCAGTCACTCGGGACAGACCAATTCACCCCTCCACTTT.

This clonotype was observed a few times. This sequence joins TRBV10-2 and TRBJ1-2; a weak D match, TRBD1 (6 bases). CDR1 and CDR2 from the germline V gene are WSHSY and SAAADI. Trimming took 0 bases from V and 5 from J, leaving 13 bases between them. The CDR3 is made up of 15 amino acids. The CDR3 region has the DNA TGCGCCAGCAGTGAGTCATTCAGGGGTTCATATGGCTACACCTTC. Translating it yields CASSESFRGSYGYTF.

This clonotype has only a few counts. This sequence joins TRBV12-3 or TRBV12-4 and TRBJ1-3; D unclear. V gave up 3 bases and J gave up 2 bases, with 11 bases separating them. The CDR3 is made up of 15 amino acids. The CDR3 coding sequence is TGTGCCAGCAGTTTCAACGGAGCACCTGGAAACACCATATATTTT. The encoded protein is CASSFNGAPGNTIYF.

This clonotype was seen ten or more times. The V call is TRBV12-3 or TRBV12-4, the J call TRBJ2-3; D gene uncertain. V lost 3 bases and J lost 7, with 5 bases in between. This CDR3 has 11 amino acids. The CDR3 is CASSFGYTQYF. CDR3 coding DNA: TGTGCCAGCAGTTTTGGTTATACGCAGTATTTT.

This clonotype was recorded many times. The rearrangement joins TRBV6-5 to TRBJ1-2, with 7 positions matching TRBD1. V shed 6 bases and J 5 bases; nucleotides not matched to a gene: 9. This CDR3 spans 14 amino acids. From germline, CDR1 is MNHEY and CDR2 SVGAGI. The CDR3 DNA reads as TGTGCCAGCAGCAGAACCGGGACAGAGTATGGCTACACCTTC. Its protein is CASSRTGTEYGYTF.

This rearrangement joins TRBV9 to TRBJ2-3; D tentatively reads TRBD1 or TRBD2 (5 bases each). V was shortened by 6 bases and J by 2 bases, with 16 bases between the two germline ends. The CDR3 loop spans 15 amino acids. CDR1 SGDLS and CDR2 YYNGEE come from the germline V gene. CDR3 DNA: TGTGCCAGCAATATGGACGGGGCCTCCACAGATACGCAGTATTTT. It yields the protein CASNMDGASTDTQYF.

This chain joins TRBV12-3 or TRBV12-4 and TRBJ2-5, with 8 positions matching TRBD2. V lost 6 bases, J lost 6 bases, and 9 bases stayed unmatched. The CDR3 length is 14 residues. The CDR3 sequence is CASSNSGAPKTQYF. For the CDR3, the DNA is TGTGCCAGCAGCAATAGCGGGGCCCCGAAGACCCAGTACTTC.

The chain recombines TRBV10-3 with TRBJ1-6, with 10 bases aligning to TRBD1. CDR3 size: 13 residues. Losses at the gene ends were 6 bases for V and 8 bases for J; bases not matched to a gene: 1. CDR1 and CDR2 (germline): ENHRY, SYGVKD. CDR3 sequence: CAIRTGGDSPLHF. In DNA, the CDR3 is TGTGCCATCAGGACAGGGGGCGATTCACCCCTCCACTTT.

This clonotype has a handful of counts. This chain links TRBV20-1 with TRBJ2-1; no clear D gene. CDR1 and CDR2 from the germline V gene are DFQATT and SNEGSKA (reference sequence). V dropped 3 bases and J dropped 3 bases, with 6 bases sitting between them. This CDR3 region has 12 residues. In nucleotides, the CDR3 is TGCAGTGCTAGGCGAAACTACAATGAGCAGTTCTTC. Residues: CSARRNYNEQFF.

With respect to this clonotype: The junction does not match germline at one end; this may be a read error. This sequence joins TRBV19 and TRBJ1-1; D possibly corresponds to TRBD1 (5 bases). Germline-derived CDR1 and CDR2 are LNHDA and SQIVND (reference sequence). There are 12 residues in the CDR3. The CDR3 loop is CTSSINGGEAFF. The CDR3 DNA is TGTACCAGTAGTATAAATGGGGGAGAAGCTTTCTTT. The variable domain in full, completed from reference TRBV19 and TRBJ1-1, reads DGGITQSPKYLFRKEGQNVTLSCEQNLNHDAMYWYRQDPGQGLRLIYYSQIVNDFQKGDIAEGYSVSREKKESFPLTVTSAQKNPTAFYLCTSSINGGEAFFGQGTRLTVV.

V gene TRBV12-3 or TRBV12-4 combines with J gene TRBJ1-1; a possible D gene is TRBD1 (6 bases). V was pared by 7 bases and J by 4 bases, with 19 bases between. The CDR3 contains 15 residues. The CDR3, as DNA: TGTGCCAGCATCTCACCAGGGGTGAGCGGCACTGAAGCTTTCTTT. Its protein product is CASISPGVSGTEAFF.

This clonotype was seen a handful of times. This chain joins TRBV4-2 and TRBJ1-4; TRBD1 aligns across 8 bases. The V and J ends lost 0 bases and 7 bases, in that order; junction bases with no gene match: 7. This CDR3 comprises 16 residues. Germline values: CDR1 LGHNA, CDR2 YNFKEQ. CDR3 region: CASSQDLRTGTEKLFF. The CDR3 coding sequence is TGTGCCAGCAGCCAAGATCTCCGGACAGGGACTGAAAAACTGTTTTTT.

The table lists this clonotype with a few counts. The chain links TRBV3-1 to TRBJ1-5; D might be TRBD1 (5 bases). The germline gives CDR1 LGHDT, CDR2 YNNKEL (reference sequence). CDR3 length: 12 residues. V was cut by 3 bases and J by 6 bases, with 6 bases left in between. The CDR3 is CASSQRGQPQHF. The CDR3, as DNA: TGTGCCAGCAGCCAGAGGGGTCAGCCCCAGCATTTT.

V gene TRBV20-1 combines with J gene TRBJ1-3; D perhaps matches TRBD1 (6 bases). This CDR3 is 15 amino acids long. V was shortened by 3 bases and J by 0 bases, with 12 bases between the two germline ends. Germline lookup yields CDR1 DFQATT and CDR2 SNEGSKA (reference sequence). The CDR3 loop reads CSASPTGHSGNTIYF. The DNA of the CDR3 is TGCAGTGCTAGTCCAACAGGGCACTCTGGAAACACCATATATTTT.

This clonotype was counted many times. CDR3 in DNA: TGCGCCAGCAGCTTGGCTAGCGGGCCGGAAGAGACCCAGTACTTC. Protein sequence: CASSLASGPEETQYF. The V gene is TRBV5-1, the J gene TRBJ2-5, with TRBD2 matching 8 bases. The junction had 4 bases not matched to a gene; V was cut back by 0 bases and J by 3 bases. This CDR3 comprises 15 residues. Germline loops: CDR1 SGHRS, CDR2 YFSETQ.

This clonotype was found a few times. CDR3 loop: CASSPGTGSSGANVLTF. CDR3 nucleotide sequence: TGTGCCAGCTCACCTGGGACAGGGAGCTCTGGGGCCAACGTCCTGACTTTC. The gene calls are TRBV18 and TRBJ2-6, with 9 bases matching TRBD1. Germline V gives CDR1 KGHSH, CDR2 LQKENI. Trimming took 3 bases from V and 0 from J; bases not matched to a gene: 3. This CDR3 spans 17 amino acids. The full variable domain, rest sourced from reference TRBV18 and TRBJ2-6, is NAGVMQNPRHLVRRRGQEARLRCSPMKGHSHVYWYRQLPEEGLKFMVYLQKENIIDESGMPKERFSAEFPKEGPSILRIQQVVRGDSAAYFCASSPGTGSSGANVLTFGAGSRLTVL.

Many counts were recorded for this clonotype. J is TRBJ2-2 and V is TRBV5-4; D unresolved. The CDR3 sequence is 15 residues long. The germline gives CDR1 SGHNT, CDR2 YYREEE (reference sequence). The ends were cut back, 8 bases at V and 0 bases at J, with 14 bases in the middle. In DNA, the CDR3 is TGTGCCAGTTCCGGGTCTTTTTCGAACACCGGGGAGCTGTTTTTT. The encoded protein is CASSGSFSNTGELFF.

This clonotype showed up just a few times. The chain combines TRBV14 with TRBJ2-6, with D perhaps matching TRBD2 (5 bases). The CDR3 spans 14 residues. CDR1 SGHDN and CDR2 FVKESK come from the germline V gene. Trimming took 6 bases from V and 6 from J, leaving 12 bases between them. In nucleotides, the CDR3 is TGTGCCAGCAGGCCCTTCGGGGTGGCCAACGTCCTGACTTTC. Residues: CASRPFGVANVLTF.

This clonotype has a count of ten or more. The chain joins TRBV3-1 to TRBJ1-2, with D uncertain. The CDR3 runs 14 residues. Trimming left V 1 base short and J 8 bases short, with 14 bases between. Germline values: CDR1 LGHDT, CDR2 YNNKEL (reference sequence). The CDR3 reads CASSQGVTRKGYTF. The CDR3 DNA reads TGTGCCAGCAGCCAAGGGGTCACCCGAAAGGGCTACACCTTC.

V and J are TRBV12-3 or TRBV12-4 and TRBJ1-5; TRBD1 matches 7 bases. The V segment lost 5 bases and the J segment 2 bases; nucleotides outside the gene matches: 9. The CDR3 sequence is 16 residues long. CDR3 region: CASSRYRGEGNQPQHF. DNA of the CDR3: TGTGCCAGCAGTAGATACAGGGGAGAAGGCAATCAGCCCCAGCATTTT.

The sample holds a few counts of this clonotype. The chain has TRBV6-2 or TRBV6-3 and TRBJ2-1, with TRBD1 matching over 10 bases. The V gene's germline CDR1 is MNHEY and CDR2 SVGEGT. This CDR3 region has 16 residues. V shed 4 bases, J shed 1 base, and the junction held 4 bases outside the gene matches. CDR3 sequence (DNA): TGTGCCAGCAGTTCCATGGGACAGGGGTCCTACAATGAGCAGTTCTTC. This sequence encodes CASSSMGQGSYNEQFF.

The rearrangement links TRBV7-9 to TRBJ1-1; tentatively, D is TRBD1 (5 bases). Germline-derived CDR1 and CDR2 are SEHNR and FQNEAQ (reference sequence). CDR3 length: 13 amino acids. V was shortened by 6 bases and J by 10 bases, with 18 bases between the two germline ends. The CDR3: CASSHPAGGAAFF. CDR3 DNA sequence: TGTGCCAGCAGTCATCCGGCAGGAGGGGCAGCTTTCTTT.